One and the same sample provided the 5 T cell receptor beta chains below, sequenced in a study of Ad26.COV2.S vaccination and SARS-CoV-2 variants. As to treatment: some 20 received Ad26.COV2.S at low or high dose, single or two shots; about 5 received placebo; per-sample allocation not given. Repertoires come from day 63 after the first vaccine or placebo injection. The table came from immunoSEQ multiplex PCR; TCRdb's copy has only in-frame clones and leaves some out. The sample includes 330,000 or so clones, roughly 88% of them seen just once. This material consisted of peripheral blood, taken in a trial of Ad26.COV2.S vaccine versus placebo. The source of these receptors is a person aged 18-65 years who received the Ad26.COV2.S COVID-19 vaccine or a placebo.

This chain joins TRBV9 and TRBJ1-2, with D tentatively TRBD1 (6 bases). There are 16 residues in the CDR3. The germline CDR1 and CDR2 sequences are SGDLS and YYNGEE. V lost 0 bases and J 2 bases, leaving 14 bases between the germline ends. In nucleotides, the CDR3 is TGTGCCAGCAGCGTAGGGGGGCAGGGGTCCAACTATGGCTACACCTTC. It encodes CASSVGGQGSNYGYTF. The whole variable domain, remainder taken from reference TRBV9 and TRBJ1-2, is DSGVTQTPKHLITATGQRVTLRCSPRSGDLSVYWYQQSLDQGLQFLIQYYNGEERAKGNILERFSAQQFPDLHSELNLSSLELGDSALYFCASSVGGQGSNYGYTFGSGTRLTVV.

The gene calls are TRBV18 and TRBJ2-7; 7 bases agree with TRBD1. From germline, CDR1 is KGHSH and CDR2 LQKENI. The CDR3 loop spans 15 amino acids. With 6 bases clipped from V and 3 bases from J, the junction kept 11 bases outside the gene matches. CDR3: CASSPIDREVYEQYV. Here the CDR3 DNA reads TGTGCCAGCTCGCCCATTGACAGGGAAGTCTACGAGCAGTACGTC.

V is TRBV19 and J is TRBJ1-2, with 9 nucleotides matching TRBD1. From germline, CDR1 is LNHDA and CDR2 SQIVND (reference sequence). The CDR3 contains 14 residues. V dropped 6 bases and J dropped 3; count of bases not matched to a gene: 5. The CDR3 nucleotides are TGTGCCAGTAGGGACCGGGACAGGGACTATGGCTACACCTTC. This codes for CASRDRDRDYGYTF.

The chain carries TRBV20-1 and TRBJ2-5; D not certain. The CDR3 length is 9 residues. The V gene lost 7 bases and the J gene lost 4 bases, with 4 bases spanning the gap. The V gene's germline CDR1 is DFQATT and CDR2 SNEGSKA (reference sequence). For the CDR3, the DNA is TGCAGTGTGGGAGAGACCCAGTACTTC. Translation gives CSVGETQYF.

The CDR3 reads CATSRVNRDRGPATNEKLFF. The CDR3 DNA follows: TGTGCCACCAGCAGAGTTAACCGGGACAGGGGCCCGGCGACTAATGAAAAACTGTTTTTT. The chain uses TRBV15 and TRBJ1-4; 10 bases fit TRBD1. There are 20 residues in the CDR3. Germline V gene lookup returns CDR1 LNHNV and CDR2 YYDKDF (reference sequence). With V trimmed by 1 base and J by 2 bases, 13 bases remained unmatched. The complete variable domain, with remaining parts taken from reference TRBV15 and TRBJ1-4, reads DAMVIQNPRYQVTQFGKPVTLSCSQTLNHNVMYWYQQKSSQAPKLLFHYYDKDFNNEADTPDNFQSRRPNTSFCFLDIRSPGLGDTAMYLCATSRVNRDRGPATNEKLFFGSGTQLSVL.